The 2 T cell receptor beta chains reported below all come from one sample, sequenced in a study of blood T cell repertoires in COVID-19. Produced via immunoSEQ multiplex PCR; TCRdb's table is partial and in-frame only. The repertoire holds 95,000 to 150,000 clones, with under 80% as singletons. Sequencing input: peripheral blood. The receptors come from a man between 70 and 80 years old with acute or convalescent COVID-19.

The chain combines TRBV14 with TRBJ2-5; D perhaps matches TRBD2 (6 bases). Per the germline V gene, CDR1 is SGHDN and CDR2 is FVKESK. Trimming left V 4 bases short and J 2 bases short, with 23 bases between. The CDR3 is made up of 18 amino acids. CDR3 in amino acids: CASSRSPLLMAGQETQYF. The DNA of the CDR3 is TGTGCCAGCAGCCGGAGCCCCCTGCTGATGGCGGGGCAAGAGACCCAGTACTTC.

The CDR3 sequence is CASSLGLAAGELFF. The CDR3 DNA follows: TGTGCCAGCAGCTTAGGACTCGCCGCCGGGGAGCTGTTTTTT. The chain combines TRBV7-9 with TRBJ2-2; D gene unclear. Per the germline V gene, CDR1 is SEHNR and CDR2 is FQNEAQ (reference sequence). Trimming took off 1 base at V and 6 bases at J, with 9 bases between the two ends. This CDR3 is 14 amino acids long.